Presented here are 27 T cell receptor beta chains from one specimen sequenced in a study of T-cell reconstitution after alpha-beta-depleted transplantation in children. Unique molecular identifiers were built into the TCRbeta library. MiXCR, run by TCRdb on the PCR reads, gives a single entry per CDR3 protein. Of roughly 500,000 distinct CDR3 sequences listed, about 18% were seen once; the top ten hold 3.3%. Specimen: PBMCs from the stem cell graft donor, collected from the stem cell graft. These receptors were collected from a human donor who donated a stem cell graft to a child with acute lymphoblastic leukemia.

In this sample, this clonotype turned up a few times. This chain joins TRBV12-3 or TRBV12-4 and TRBJ2-1; D unclear. The CDR3 sequence is 15 residues long. Trimming shortened V by 0 bases and J by 7 bases, and 13 bases separated the two germline ends. Written as DNA, the CDR3 is TGTGCCAGCAGTTTAGCGCAAAGGCTTCAGAATGAGCAGTTCTTC. It translates to CASSLAQRLQNEQFF.

This clonotype was counted only a few times. The gene calls are TRBV12-3 or TRBV12-4 and TRBJ1-2; a possible D gene is TRBD1 (5 bases). Trimming took off 3 bases at V and 5 bases at J, with 7 bases between the two ends. This CDR3 is built from 12 residues. CDR3 DNA: TGTGCCAGCAGTTTGGGGCAATATGGCTACACCTTC. Its translation: CASSLGQYGYTF.

This clonotype turned up a few times. This rearrangement joins TRBV7-9 to TRBJ2-1; 9 positions agree with TRBD2. Germline assignment: CDR1 SEHNR and CDR2 FQNEAQ (reference sequence). This CDR3 comprises 15 residues. Trimming removed 3 bases from V and 8 bases from J; junction bases left unmatched: 8. The CDR3 DNA reads as TGTGCCAGCAGCTTCGGCGGGAGGGCCCACCATGAGCAGTTCTTC. Its translation: CASSFGGRAHHEQFF.

V gene TRBV12-5 combines with J gene TRBJ2-1, with TRBD2 matching over 7 bases. V shed 2 bases, J shed 9 bases, and the junction held 13 bases outside the gene matches. The CDR3 is 16 amino acids. The germline V gene encodes CDR1 LGHNT and CDR2 FRNRAP. For the CDR3, the DNA is TGTGCTAGTGGTTTGATGTGGACTAGAGACTGGGGTGAGCAGTTCTTC. Translated: CASGLMWTRDWGEQFF.

The rearrangement links TRBV30 to TRBJ2-1; D unclear. CDR3 length: 12 amino acids. Germline V CDR1 and CDR2: GTSNPN, SVGIG (reference sequence). Trimming took 3 bases from V and 10 from J, leaving 13 bases between them. The CDR3 coding sequence is TGTGCCTGGAGACCAGTCAAAGGGGAGCAGTTCTTC. Its translation: CAWRPVKGEQFF.

J is TRBJ1-5 and V is TRBV5-1; 7 nucleotides align to TRBD1. V shed 0 bases and J 4 bases; nucleotides not matched to a gene: 1. CDR1 and CDR2 (germline): SGHRS, YFSETQ. The CDR3 runs 14 residues. In nucleotides, the CDR3 is TGCGCCAGCAGCTTGGGGGACAGAAATCAGCCCCAGCATTTT. It codes for CASSLGDRNQPQHF.

The chain couples TRBV20-1 to TRBJ2-7, with 9 bases matching TRBD2. V shed 3 bases, J shed 0 bases, and the junction held 6 bases outside the gene matches. The CDR3 extends over 15 amino acids. Germline values: CDR1 DFQATT, CDR2 SNEGSKA (reference sequence). The CDR3 protein is CSASSAGGLSYEQYF. In DNA form, the CDR3 reads TGCAGTGCTAGTTCTGCGGGAGGGCTCTCCTACGAGCAGTACTTC.

Written as DNA, the CDR3 is TGTGCCAGCAGCCATATAGCGGGAGGGCCGAACGAGCAGTACTTC. It encodes CASSHIAGGPNEQYF. The chain is built from TRBV6-1 and TRBJ2-7; 11 bases are a match to TRBD2. The CDR3 consists of 15 residues. Germline V gene lookup returns CDR1 MNHNS and CDR2 SASEGT. V lost 6 bases and J lost 5; bases outside the gene matches: 9.

J is TRBJ2-1 and V is TRBV7-3; D may be TRBD2 (5 bases). V was shortened by 4 bases and J by 6 bases, with 16 bases between the two germline ends. The CDR3 totals 15 residues. Germline V lookup: CDR1 SGHTA, CDR2 FQGTGA. In nucleotides, the CDR3 is TGTGCCAGCAGCTCCACCTTAACTAGTTTCAATGAGCAGTTCTTC. As protein: CASSSTLTSFNEQFF.

This clonotype occurred a few times. The chain employs TRBV5-1 and TRBJ2-1, with a possible D match to TRBD1 (5 bases). Trimming took 4 bases from V and 10 from J, leaving 12 bases between them. CDR3 length: 12 amino acids. The germline V gene encodes CDR1 SGHRS and CDR2 YFSETQ. The CDR3 reads CASSMGRQEQFF. CDR3 DNA: TGCGCCAGCAGCATGGGAAGACAGGAGCAGTTCTTC.

This clonotype was counted a few times. CDR3 sequence reads: CASSLAGQDYYEQYF. CDR3 sequence (DNA): TGTGCCAGCAGTTTAGCCGGACAGGACTACTACGAGCAGTACTTC. This chain links TRBV27 with TRBJ2-7; D perhaps matches TRBD1 (7 bases). The CDR3 sequence is 15 residues long. V was shortened by 2 bases and J by 3 bases, with 14 bases between the two germline ends. Germline V CDR1 and CDR2: MNHEY, SMNVEV (reference sequence).

The chain has TRBV10-3 and TRBJ2-3; the D gene could be TRBD1 or TRBD2 (5 bases each). The germline V gene has CDR1 ENHRY and CDR2 SYGVKD. CDR3 size: 14 residues. The V end was cut by 0 bases, the J end by 2 bases, with 6 bases between. In nucleotides, the CDR3 is TGTGCCATCAGTGAGTCGGGACCCACAGATACGCAGTATTTT. Protein product: CAISESGPTDTQYF.

This chain joins TRBV11-1 and TRBJ2-6; D perhaps matches TRBD1 (6 bases). Trimming stripped 5 bases from V and 1 base from J, with 21 bases between. Per the germline V gene, CDR1 is SGHAT and CDR2 is FQDESV (reference sequence). The CDR3 loop spans 19 amino acids. CDR3 sequence: CASSTESRDIRSGANVLTF. CDR3 nucleotide sequence: TGTGCCAGCAGCACCGAGAGTCGGGACATTAGATCTGGGGCCAACGTCCTGACTTTC. The full variable domain, with the rest looked up from reference TRBV11-1 and TRBJ2-6, is EAEVAQSPRYKITEKSQAVAFWCDPISGHATLYWYRQILGQGPELLVQFQDESVVDDSQLPKDRFSAERLKGVDSTLKIQPAELGDSAMYLCASSTESRDIRSGANVLTFGAGSRLTVL.

This clonotype was detected only a few times. In nucleotides, the CDR3 is TGTGCCAGCAAAACAGACCTTATGAACACTGAAGCTTTCTTT. As protein: CASKTDLMNTEAFF. V usage is TRBV6-1 and J usage is TRBJ1-1; D unclear. V dropped 7 bases and J dropped 0 bases, with 12 bases sitting between them. This CDR3 region has 14 residues. The germline gives CDR1 MNHNS, CDR2 SASEGT.

V gene TRBV15 combines with J gene TRBJ2-7; no clear D gene. The CDR3 is 14 amino acids. CDR1 is LNHNV, CDR2 YYDKDF, per germline (reference sequence). Trimming left V 0 bases short and J 3 bases short, with 9 bases between. CDR3 in amino acids: CATSRDRSHYEQYF. The DNA for the CDR3 is TGTGCCACCAGCAGAGATAGGAGTCACTACGAGCAGTACTTC.

The chain employs TRBV18 and TRBJ2-3; 12 bases are shared with TRBD2. From germline, CDR1 is KGHSH and CDR2 LQKENI. The CDR3 is made up of 17 amino acids. The V and J ends lost 4 bases and 5 bases, in that order; junction bases with no gene match: 10. The DNA for the CDR3 is TGTGCCAGCTCACAAACCTTACTAGCGGGAGGAGGAGATACGCAGTATTTT. This translates into CASSQTLLAGGGDTQYF.

J is TRBJ2-7 and V is TRBV4-1; no definite D call. Trimming left V 6 bases short and J 5 bases short, with 17 bases between. Looked up from germline, CDR1 is MGHRA and CDR2 is YSYEKL. The CDR3 is 14 amino acids. CDR3 region: CASSYGTMGNEQYF. CDR3 DNA: TGCGCCAGCAGTTATGGCACTATGGGGAACGAGCAGTACTTC.

This chain uses TRBV6-4 with TRBJ1-5; possibly TRBD1 for D (5 bases). V lost 3 bases, J lost 0 bases, and 33 bases lay in between. This CDR3 region has 23 residues. CDR1 MRHNA and CDR2 SNTAGT come from the germline V gene. The CDR3 loop is CASSDSLIGTDVGSFYSNQPQHF. The CDR3 coding sequence is TGTGCCAGCAGTGATTCGCTGATTGGGACTGACGTCGGAAGCTTCTATAGCAATCAGCCCCAGCATTTT.

This clonotype was counted between two and nine times. The chain joins TRBV11-2 to TRBJ2-1, with 10 bases matching TRBD2. CDR1 SGHAT and CDR2 FQNNGV come from the germline V gene. The CDR3 has 15 residues. J gave up 4 bases and V 5 bases, and 5 bases lay outside the gene matches. The CDR3 DNA sequence: TGTGCCAGCAGCCGATGGACTAGCGGTTACAATGAGCAGTTCTTC. Protein: CASSRWTSGYNEQFF. The full variable domain, with the rest looked up from reference TRBV11-2 and TRBJ2-1, is EAGVAQSPRYKIIEKRQSVAFWCNPISGHATLYWYQQILGQGPKLLIQFQNNGVVDDSQLPKDRFSAERLKGVDSTLKIQPAKLEDSAVYLCASSRWTSGYNEQFFGPGTRLTVL.

This clonotype was counted only a few times. V and J are TRBV5-1 and TRBJ1-1, with D hard to call. V lost 0 bases, J lost 6 bases, and 12 bases lay in between. This CDR3 is 14 amino acids long. Germline values: CDR1 SGHRS, CDR2 YFSETQ. This CDR3 reads CASSLDLGTAEAFF. In nucleotides, the CDR3 is TGCGCCAGCAGCTTGGATCTGGGCACCGCTGAAGCTTTCTTT.

CDR3 loop: CAISEVAGGPNPHEQFF. The CDR3 DNA is TGTGCCATCAGTGAAGTAGCGGGAGGCCCTAATCCCCATGAGCAGTTCTTC. The V call is TRBV10-3, the J call TRBJ2-1, with 10 nucleotides matching TRBD2. The CDR3 covers 17 residues. V trimming: 3 bases; J trimming: 8 bases; junction bases outside the gene matches: 13. Germline V gene data show CDR1 as ENHRY and CDR2 as SYGVKD.

The rearrangement links TRBV20-1 to TRBJ2-7; tentatively, D is TRBD1 (6 bases). Germline V CDR1 and CDR2: DFQATT, SNEGSKA (reference sequence). V lost 2 bases and J lost 0, with 11 bases in between. The CDR3 sequence is 14 residues long. The CDR3 reads CSARITGSSYEQYF. The CDR3, as DNA: TGCAGTGCTAGAATTACAGGGAGCTCCTACGAGCAGTACTTC.

V and J are TRBV27 and TRBJ2-1; D perhaps matches TRBD2 (6 bases). Trimming pared 6 bases from V and 10 bases from J, leaving 19 bases between. This CDR3 contains 14 residues. Germline CDR1 is MNHEY and CDR2 is SMNVEV (reference sequence). The CDR3 protein is CASRLGTGVWEQFF. CDR3 DNA: TGTGCCAGCAGGCTCGGGACGGGGGTTTGGGAGCAGTTCTTC.

This clonotype was detected a few times. The rearrangement links TRBV29-1 to TRBJ2-7; 13 bases agree with TRBD2. This CDR3 spans 17 amino acids. Germline assignment: CDR1 SQVTM and CDR2 ANQGSEA. V trimming: 6 bases; J trimming: 3 bases; junction bases outside the gene matches: 14. This chain's CDR3 is CSVWTSGSFRHYYEQYF. In nucleotides, the CDR3 is TGCAGCGTCTGGACTAGCGGGAGTTTTAGGCACTACTACGAGCAGTACTTC.

The chain employs TRBV7-9 and TRBJ2-7; TRBD1 is a possible D gene (6 bases). There are 15 residues in the CDR3. CDR1 is SEHNR and CDR2 is FQNEAQ in the germline V gene (reference sequence). V dropped 5 bases and J dropped 2 bases, with 16 bases sitting between them. CDR3 sequence reads: CASSRGGGDPYEQYF. CDR3 in DNA: TGTGCCAGCAGCCGTGGTGGGGGCGATCCCTACGAGCAGTACTTC.

The chain joins TRBV5-6 to TRBJ2-7; D unresolved. CDR3 length equals 12 residues. V dropped 0 bases and J dropped 6 bases, with 7 bases sitting between them. Germline CDR1 and CDR2: SGHDT and YYEEEE. CDR3 sequence: CASSLVAVEQYF. Here the CDR3 DNA reads TGTGCCAGCAGCTTGGTTGCCGTCGAGCAGTACTTC.

V gene TRBV7-9 combines with J gene TRBJ1-1, with no clear D. This CDR3 has 8 residues. Germline CDR1 reads SEHNR; CDR2 reads FQNEAQ (reference sequence). V was cut by 5 bases and J by 9 bases, with 1 base left in between. CDR3 nucleotide sequence: TGTGCCAGCAGCCAAGCTTTCTTT. It codes for CASSQAFF.